A selection of T cell receptor beta chains follows, all from one sample in a study of shared clonotypes between healthy human individuals. Sequenced by immunoSEQ multiplex PCR; TCRdb stores in-frame clones only, minus some. The table shows approximately 500,000 clones, with about 78% occurring only once. Sequenced input: PBMCs. The receptors here all came from a woman in her forties in good health. Some clones in this sample may be carry-over from other donors' samples. CDR3s include the opening cysteine and the closing phenylalanine or tryptophan. A D gene is named only where the DNA matches it firmly. Size values are once, few and many counts, or a class for expanded clones, and some rows have none.

TGTGCCAGCACCCTCAGGGTGGGACGGAGAGGTCCCGAGCAGTACTTC CASTLRVGRRGPEQYF TRBV11-3 NA TRBJ2-7 NA
TGTGCCAGCAGCCCCGGGTGGGGGGCCACCGGGGAGCTGTTTTTT CASSPGWGATGELFF TRBV7-3 NA TRBJ2-2 NA
TGTGCCAGTAACCTCCGAAAGGGGTCTATGAACACTGAAGCTTTCTTT CASNLRKGSMNTEAFF TRBV19 NA TRBJ1-1 few
TGTGCCTGCAGCAGGGCTACGATATCCTACGAGCAGTACTTC CACSRATISYEQYF TRBV7-9 NA TRBJ2-7 NA
TGTGCCAGCAGCCAGGGACTAGCGGACAATGAGCAGTTCTTC CASSQGLADNEQFF TRBV7-8 TRBD2 TRBJ2-1 NA
TGTGCCAGCAGCCTTCCGGGACTAGCGGGAGGGGGTGAGCAGTTCTTC CASSLPGLAGGGEQFF TRBV7-8 TRBD2 TRBJ2-1 NA
TGTGCCTGGGAACAGGGCTACGAGCAGTACTTC CAWEQGYEQYF TRBV30 NA TRBJ2-7 NA
TGTGCCAGCTCACCCGATCGTGGCGGGGGGGGGCGCGAGCAGTACTTC CASSPDRGGGGREQYF TRBV18 TRBD2 TRBJ2-7 NA
TGTGCCAGCAGCCCCCAGACAGGGGCTAGCTATGGCTACACCTTC CASSPQTGASYGYTF TRBV4-2 TRBD1 TRBJ1-2 NA
TGTGCCTGGAATCTAGGGGTTCTCGACAATGAGCAGTTCTTC CAWNLGVLDNEQFF TRBV30 NA TRBJ2-1 NA
TGTGCCAGTAGTACACAGGGGGCCCATCAGCCCCAGCATTTT CASSTQGAHQPQHF TRBV19 TRBD1 TRBJ1-5 NA
TGTGCCAGCAGCTTAACGGGTGTAGGCTCTGGAAACACCATATATTTT CASSLTGVGSGNTIYF TRBV7-3 NA TRBJ1-3 NA
TGTGCCAGCAGTACCTCGCCCTACAATGAGCAGTTCTTC CASSTSPYNEQFF TRBV28 NA TRBJ2-1 NA
TGTGCCAGCAGCTCCCAGCAAAGGGGGCTGTTCTTC CASSSQQRGLFF TRBV7-2 TRBD1 TRBJ2-1 NA
TGTGCCACCAGTAGCGGGAGTTTTGTAGATACGCAGTATTTT CATSSGSFVDTQYF TRBV15 TRBD2 TRBJ2-3 NA
TGTGCCAGCAGTGAACGTCTAGAGCAGTTCTTC CASSERLEQFF TRBV6-1 NA TRBJ2-1 NA
TGTGCCAGCAGCAAGGGACAGCAAGAGACCCAGTACTTC CASSKGQQETQYF TRBV11-1 TRBD1 TRBJ2-5 NA
TGTGCCAGCAGCGTAGGCGGCCATAGCAATCAGCCCCAGCATTTT CASSVGGHSNQPQHF TRBV9 NA TRBJ1-5 NA
TGTGCCAGCAGCTTAGCAGGGGGCAATGAAAAACTGTTTTTT CASSLAGGNEKLFF TRBV7-9 TRBD1 TRBJ1-4 NA
TGTGCCAGCCAACCCCAGGGGCACGACTACGAGCAGTACTTC CASQPQGHDYEQYF TRBV6-1 NA TRBJ2-7 once
TGCGCCAGCAGCTCAGGACAGGCGAACACTGAAGCTTTCTTT CASSSGQANTEAFF TRBV5-1 TRBD1 TRBJ1-1 few
TGTGCCACCAGCAGAGCGGCTAGGGGAGAGACCCAGTACTTC CATSRAARGETQYF TRBV15 NA TRBJ2-5 NA
TGTGCCAGCAGTCACCGACAGGGCGCCTATGGCTACACCTTC CASSHRQGAYGYTF TRBV6-1 TRBD1 TRBJ1-2 NA
TGTGCCAGCAGCCCCGAGGGGGGGGAGACCACTGAAGCTTTCTTT CASSPEGGETTEAFF TRBV4-2 NA TRBJ1-1 NA
TGTGCCAGCAGTGACGGGCAGGGGAACACCGGGGAGCTGTTTTTT CASSDGQGNTGELFF TRBV6-4 NA TRBJ2-2 many
TGCGCCAGCAGCTTGGAACGGGTCTACAATGAGCAGTTCTTC CASSLERVYNEQFF TRBV5-1 NA TRBJ2-1 NA
TGTGCCAGCAGCTTACGGACAGGGGGCTTGGAGACCCAGTACTTC CASSLRTGGLETQYF TRBV7-9 TRBD1 TRBJ2-5 NA
TGTGCCAGCAGCCCGGGACTAGCGGGAGGCGCCTACGAGCAGTACTTC CASSPGLAGGAYEQYF TRBV27 TRBD2 TRBJ2-7 NA
TGTGCCAGCAGCCCCTCGCAGGGGTCAGGAGAGCAGTACTTC CASSPSQGSGEQYF TRBV5-4 NA TRBJ2-7 few
TGTGCCAGCAGAGGGACTAGTTCCTACAATGAGCAGTTCTTC CASRGTSSYNEQFF TRBV28 TRBD2 TRBJ2-1 NA
TGTGCCAGCAGAGGCACGAAGAACACTGAAGCTTTCTTT CASRGTKNTEAFF TRBV28 NA TRBJ1-1 NA
TGTGCCAGCAGTTTCGACAGGGGGAACACTGAAGCTTTCTTT CASSFDRGNTEAFF TRBV2 TRBD1 TRBJ1-1 NA
TGTGCCTGGAGTGTCGTGGTCGGGGGCGAGCAGTACTTC CAWSVVVGGEQYF TRBV30 NA TRBJ2-7 NA
TGTGCCAGCAGCACCTGGACTAGCGGACCAAACATTCAGTACTTC CASSTWTSGPNIQYF TRBV7-9 TRBD2 TRBJ2-4 once
TGTGCCAGCAGCCACCGCCGGGACTCCTACACCGGGGAGCTGTTTTTT CASSHRRDSYTGELFF TRBV11-3 NA TRBJ2-2 NA
TGCAGCGTTGCCCAGGGGCCAAATCAGCCCCAGCATTTT CSVAQGPNQPQHF TRBV29-1 NA TRBJ1-5 many
TGCGCCAGCAGCTTGGGGGTATCTGAAAAACTGTTTTTT CASSLGVSEKLFF TRBV5-1 NA TRBJ1-4 few
TGCGCCAGCAGCAGATTGAGCGGGAGGGACAATGAGCAGTTCTTC CASSRLSGRDNEQFF TRBV5-1 TRBD2 TRBJ2-1 NA
TGTGCCAGCAGTGCTCAGAGCAATCAGCCCCAGCATTTT CASSAQSNQPQHF TRBV2 NA TRBJ1-5 NA
TGTGCCAGCAGCGTAGGGGCAGGAGGGCCCTACGAGCAGTACTTC CASSVGAGGPYEQYF TRBV9 NA TRBJ2-7 NA
TGTGCCAGCAGTGGAGGCGGGACAATGCACTTC CASSGGGTMHF TRBV28 NA TRBJ2-7 NA
TGTGCCAGCAGTCCAGGGAGGTTGACTGAAGCTTTCTTT CASSPGRLTEAFF TRBV13 NA TRBJ1-1 NA
TGCAGCGCCGGCGGCAGGGCTTCGGGAGAGACCCAGTACTTC CSAGGRASGETQYF TRBV29-1 NA TRBJ2-5 few
TGCGCCAGCGCCGGGACAGGGGCTACCGGGGAGCTGTTTTTT CASAGTGATGELFF TRBV5-1 TRBD1 TRBJ2-2 few
TGTGCCAGCAGCCAATTTCAGGTACAAGAGACCCAGTACTTC CASSQFQVQETQYF TRBV14 NA TRBJ2-5 NA
TGTGCCAGCAGCGTAGTAGGGACTAGCGAGTACAATGAGCAGTTCTTC CASSVVGTSEYNEQFF TRBV9 TRBD2 TRBJ2-1 NA
TGCGCCAGCAGCCCCACAACCGGGACCGGGGAGCTGTTTTTT CASSPTTGTGELFF TRBV5-1 NA TRBJ2-2 NA
TGTGCCAGCGGGGAGACAGGATGGCTGTTTTTT CASGETGWLFF TRBV25-1 NA TRBJ1-4 few
TGTGCCAGCAGTTTCCCTGACGGGGAGCTGTTTTTT CASSFPDGELFF TRBV6-6 NA TRBJ2-2 NA
TGTGCCAGCAGTCCCCCCCCAGCGGGAACGCAAAGGACCGGGGAGCTGTTTTTT CASSPPPAGTQRTGELFF TRBV27 TRBD2 TRBJ2-2 NA
TGTGCCTGGGCCCCCGGGACTAGGATCCACAATGAGCAGTTCTTC CAWAPGTRIHNEQFF TRBV30 TRBD2 TRBJ2-1 NA
TGTGCCAGCAGTTCGACCGGGACCTTCATGAGAGCTTTCTTT CASSSTGTFMRAFF TRBV28 NA TRBJ1-1 NA
TGTGCCAGCAGTGGGACAGCTACTGGAAACACCATATATTTT CASSGTATGNTIYF TRBV6-1 NA TRBJ1-3 NA
TGTGCCAGCAGCCGGAGAAACGGAGAGACCCAGTACTTC CASSRRNGETQYF TRBV28 NA TRBJ2-5 NA